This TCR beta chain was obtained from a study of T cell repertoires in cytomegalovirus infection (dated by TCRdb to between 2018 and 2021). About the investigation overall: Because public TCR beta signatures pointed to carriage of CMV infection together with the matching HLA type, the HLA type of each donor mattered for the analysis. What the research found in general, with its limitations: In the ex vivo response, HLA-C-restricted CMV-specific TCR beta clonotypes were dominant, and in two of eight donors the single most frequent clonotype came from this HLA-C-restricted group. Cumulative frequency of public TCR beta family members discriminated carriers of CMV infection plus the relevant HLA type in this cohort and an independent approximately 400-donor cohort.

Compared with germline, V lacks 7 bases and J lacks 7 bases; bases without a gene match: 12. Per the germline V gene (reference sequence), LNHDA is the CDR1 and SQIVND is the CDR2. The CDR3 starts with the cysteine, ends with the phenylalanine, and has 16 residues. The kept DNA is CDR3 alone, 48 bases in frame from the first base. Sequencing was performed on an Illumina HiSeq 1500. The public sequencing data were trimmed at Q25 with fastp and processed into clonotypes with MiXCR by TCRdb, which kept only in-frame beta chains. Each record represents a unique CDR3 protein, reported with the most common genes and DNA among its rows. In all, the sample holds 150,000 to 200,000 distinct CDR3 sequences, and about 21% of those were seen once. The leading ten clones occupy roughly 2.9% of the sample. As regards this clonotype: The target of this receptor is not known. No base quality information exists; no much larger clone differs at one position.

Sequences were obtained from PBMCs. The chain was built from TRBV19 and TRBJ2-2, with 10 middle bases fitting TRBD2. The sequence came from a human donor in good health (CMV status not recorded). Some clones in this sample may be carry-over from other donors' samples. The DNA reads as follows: TGTGCCAGTAATCATCGGGCTAGCGGGAGAAGCGGGGAGCTGTTTTTT. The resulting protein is CASNHRASGRSGELFF.